This TCR beta chain was sequenced during a study of T cells in Graves' hyperthyroidism and ophthalmopathy. What was amplified from RNA transcripts were TCR beta CDR3 regions. A set of HTBI primers served as the primers for a first-round RT-PCR of the TCR CDR3. TCRdb independently ran MiXCR on the multiplex PCR reads; one entry per CDR3 protein. The sample lists some 570,000 distinct CDR3 sequences, 13% to 15% occurring once. V dropped 7 bases and J dropped 3; count of bases not matched to a gene: 23. The CDR3 has 20 residues. CDR1 and CDR2 from the germline V gene are MNHEY and SVGEGT. There are a few counts of this clonotype.

This clonotype was obtained from a woman younger than 35 with Graves' ophthalmopathy. The specimen sequenced was blood. The V call is TRBV6-2 or TRBV6-3, the J call TRBJ2-1; 8 positions match TRBD2. The CDR3 loop is CASTKSGTRKIQSGYNEQFF. As DNA, the CDR3 is TGTGCCAGCACCAAATCCGGGACTAGGAAGATTCAATCCGGCTACAATGAGCAGTTCTTC.